This T cell receptor (beta chain) was observed in a study of identical twins. MiXCR, applied by TCRdb to the 5' RACE reads, yields one record per CDR3 protein. In the table there are around 570,000 distinct CDR3 sequences, 7.5% to 10% of which are singletons. The sample holds a few counts of this clonotype. This CDR3 has 13 amino acids. V was clipped by 5 bases and J by 8 bases, with 13 bases between them. Looked up from germline, CDR1 is MDHEN and CDR2 is SYDVKM. These data were also filed under a second study, of yellow fever vaccine responses in identical twins.

This rearrangement joins TRBV28 to TRBJ1-3; D call uncertain. Sequenced sample: PBMCs. The TCR sequence derives from a woman under 30 in good health. Written as DNA, the CDR3 is TGTGCCAGCAGTGAGAGACCCGGGGACACCATATATTTT. Protein sequence: CASSERPGDTIYF.